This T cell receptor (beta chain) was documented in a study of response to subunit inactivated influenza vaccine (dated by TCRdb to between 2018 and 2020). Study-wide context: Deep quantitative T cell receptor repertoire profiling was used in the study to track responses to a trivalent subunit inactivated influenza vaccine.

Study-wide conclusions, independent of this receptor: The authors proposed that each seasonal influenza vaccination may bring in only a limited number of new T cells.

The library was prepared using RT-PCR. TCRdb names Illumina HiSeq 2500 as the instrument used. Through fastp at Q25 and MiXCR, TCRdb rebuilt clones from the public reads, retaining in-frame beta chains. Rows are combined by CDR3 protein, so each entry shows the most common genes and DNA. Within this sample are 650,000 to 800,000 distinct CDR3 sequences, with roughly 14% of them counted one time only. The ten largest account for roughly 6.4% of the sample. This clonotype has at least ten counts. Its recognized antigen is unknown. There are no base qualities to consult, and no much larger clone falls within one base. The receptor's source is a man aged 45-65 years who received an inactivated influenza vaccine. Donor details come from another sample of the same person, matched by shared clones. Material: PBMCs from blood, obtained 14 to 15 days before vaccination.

The CDR3 corresponds to CSVGSGQGVSEAFF. The DNA reads TGCAGCGTTGGTTCGGGACAGGGTGTTTCTGAAGCTTTCTTT. The rearranged chain carries TRBV29-1 and TRBJ1-1; the central 9 bases match TRBD1. The CDR3 numbers 14 residues from cysteine through phenylalanine. The CDR3 DNA has 42 bases and is translated from base 1. The germline V gene gives CDR1 as SQVTM and CDR2 as ANQGSEA. V is cut back by 4 bases and J by 6 bases, with 9 bases in the junction unmatched.